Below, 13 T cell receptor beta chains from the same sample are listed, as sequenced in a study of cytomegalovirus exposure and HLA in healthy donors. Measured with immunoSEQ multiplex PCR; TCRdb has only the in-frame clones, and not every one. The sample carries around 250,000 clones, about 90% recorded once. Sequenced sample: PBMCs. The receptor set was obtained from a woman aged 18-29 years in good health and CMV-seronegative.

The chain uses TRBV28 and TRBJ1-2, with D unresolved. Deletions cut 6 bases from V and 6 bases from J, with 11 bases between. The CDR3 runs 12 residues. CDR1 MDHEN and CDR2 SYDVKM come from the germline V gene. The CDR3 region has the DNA TGTGCCAGCAGAGCATGGACTAATGGCTACACCTTC. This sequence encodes CASRAWTNGYTF.

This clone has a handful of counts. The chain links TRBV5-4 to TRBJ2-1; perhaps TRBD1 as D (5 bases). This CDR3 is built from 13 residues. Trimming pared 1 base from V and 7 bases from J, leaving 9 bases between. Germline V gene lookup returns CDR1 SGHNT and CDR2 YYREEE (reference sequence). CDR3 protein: CASSLHRRNEQFF. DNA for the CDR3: TGTGCCAGCAGCTTGCACAGGCGGAATGAGCAGTTCTTC.

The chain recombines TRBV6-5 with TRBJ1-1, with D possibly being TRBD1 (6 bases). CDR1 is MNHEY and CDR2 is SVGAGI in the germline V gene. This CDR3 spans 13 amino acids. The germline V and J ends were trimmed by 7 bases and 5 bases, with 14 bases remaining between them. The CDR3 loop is CASTPSQGTEAFF. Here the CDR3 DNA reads TGTGCCAGCACCCCTTCACAGGGAACTGAAGCTTTCTTT.

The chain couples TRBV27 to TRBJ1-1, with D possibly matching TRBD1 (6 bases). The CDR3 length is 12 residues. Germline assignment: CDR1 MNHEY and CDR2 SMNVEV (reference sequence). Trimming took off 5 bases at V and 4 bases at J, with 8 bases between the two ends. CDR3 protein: CASSQGSTEAFF. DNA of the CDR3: TGTGCCAGCAGTCAGGGGTCCACTGAAGCTTTCTTT.

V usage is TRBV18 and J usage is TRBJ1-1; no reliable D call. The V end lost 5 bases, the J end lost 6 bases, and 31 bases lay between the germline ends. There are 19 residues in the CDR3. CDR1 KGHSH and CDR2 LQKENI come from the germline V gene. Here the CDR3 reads CASSYSPLTFSAGKAEAFF. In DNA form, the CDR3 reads TGTGCCAGCTCATATTCGCCACTCACCTTCAGTGCAGGAAAGGCTGAAGCTTTCTTT.

The CDR3 loop is CASSLEVAGGYNEQFF. DNA of the CDR3: TGCGCCAGCAGCTTGGAAGTGGCGGGGGGTTACAATGAGCAGTTCTTC. The chain joins TRBV5-1 to TRBJ2-1; 8 positions agree with TRBD2. The CDR3 sequence is 16 residues long. Germline-derived CDR1 and CDR2 are SGHRS and YFSETQ. V shed 0 bases, J shed 4 bases, and the junction held 6 bases outside the gene matches.

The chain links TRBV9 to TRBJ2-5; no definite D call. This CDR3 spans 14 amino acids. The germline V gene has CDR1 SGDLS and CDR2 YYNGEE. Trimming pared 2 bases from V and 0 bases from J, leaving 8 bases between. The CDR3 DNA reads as TGTGCCAGCAGCGTGACATTGTACCAAGAGACCCAGTACTTC. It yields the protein CASSVTLYQETQYF.

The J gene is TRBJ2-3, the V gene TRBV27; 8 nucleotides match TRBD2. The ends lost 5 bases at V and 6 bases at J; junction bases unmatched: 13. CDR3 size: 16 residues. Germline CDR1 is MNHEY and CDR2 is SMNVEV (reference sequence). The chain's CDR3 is CASSPIVRGASDTQYF. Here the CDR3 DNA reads TGTGCCAGCAGTCCCATCGTGCGGGGGGCCTCTGATACGCAGTATTTT.

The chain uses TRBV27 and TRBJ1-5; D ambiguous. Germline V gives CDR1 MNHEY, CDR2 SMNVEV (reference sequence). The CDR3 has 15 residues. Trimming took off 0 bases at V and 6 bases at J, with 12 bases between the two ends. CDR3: CASSLSATLTQPQHF. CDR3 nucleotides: TGTGCCAGCAGTTTATCGGCCACCCTCACTCAGCCCCAGCATTTT.

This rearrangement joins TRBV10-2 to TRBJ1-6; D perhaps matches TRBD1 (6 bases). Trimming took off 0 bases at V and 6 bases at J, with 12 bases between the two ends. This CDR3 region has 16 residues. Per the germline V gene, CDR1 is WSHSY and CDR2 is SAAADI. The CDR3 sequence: CASSESMSGANSPLHF. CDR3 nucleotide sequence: TGCGCCAGCAGTGAGTCGATGTCAGGGGCTAATTCACCCCTCCACTTT.

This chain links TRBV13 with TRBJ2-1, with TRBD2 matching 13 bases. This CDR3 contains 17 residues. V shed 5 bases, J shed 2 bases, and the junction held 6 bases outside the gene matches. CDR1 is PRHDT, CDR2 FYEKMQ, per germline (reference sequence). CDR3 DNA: TGTGCCAGCAGCCCTGGGACTAGCGGGACCACCTACAATGAGCAGTTCTTC. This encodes CASSPGTSGTTYNEQFF.

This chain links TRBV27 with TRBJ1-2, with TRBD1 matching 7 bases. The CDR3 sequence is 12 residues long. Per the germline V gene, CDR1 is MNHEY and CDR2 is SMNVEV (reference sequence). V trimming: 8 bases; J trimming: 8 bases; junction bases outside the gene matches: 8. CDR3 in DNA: TGTGCCAGCTTGGACAGGTTCTGGGGCTACACCTTC. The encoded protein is CASLDRFWGYTF.

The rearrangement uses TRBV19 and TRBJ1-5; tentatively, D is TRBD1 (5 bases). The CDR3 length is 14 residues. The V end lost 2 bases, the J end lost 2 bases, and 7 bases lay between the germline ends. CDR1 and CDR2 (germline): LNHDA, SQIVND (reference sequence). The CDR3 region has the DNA TGTGCCAGTAGTATACAGGGTGGCAATCAGCCCCAGCATTTT. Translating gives CASSIQGGNQPQHF.